These 2 T cell receptor beta chains came from one sample sequenced in a study of blood T cell repertoires in COVID-19. Here immunoSEQ multiplex PCR was the method, and the copy in TCRdb shows in-frame clones only, minus some. The data hold approximately 200,000 clones, with around 81% observed a single time. Sequencing was carried out using peripheral blood. These receptors were obtained from a woman aged 55-70 years with acute or convalescent COVID-19.

This clone came up once. The chain uses TRBV4-3 and TRBJ2-1; D may be TRBD2 (6 bases). The CDR3 loop spans 17 amino acids. Trimming stripped 0 bases from V and 3 bases from J, with 15 bases between. CDR1 and CDR2 from the germline V gene are LGHNA and YSLEER. In DNA form, the CDR3 reads TGCGCCAGCAGCCAAGAAGGTGGCGGGGCGGTCTACAATGAGCAGTTCTTC. Encoded protein: CASSQEGGGAVYNEQFF.

The chain couples TRBV12-5 to TRBJ1-2; 8 bases are shared with TRBD1. This CDR3 has 17 residues. The germline V gene encodes CDR1 LGHNT and CDR2 FRNRAP. Germline trimming cut 3 bases from V and 7 bases from J; bases unmatched to any gene: 16. The CDR3 protein is CASGFGSRGQGVGGYTF. CDR3 coding DNA: TGTGCTAGTGGTTTTGGGTCGCGCGGACAGGGCGTCGGTGGCTACACCTTC.